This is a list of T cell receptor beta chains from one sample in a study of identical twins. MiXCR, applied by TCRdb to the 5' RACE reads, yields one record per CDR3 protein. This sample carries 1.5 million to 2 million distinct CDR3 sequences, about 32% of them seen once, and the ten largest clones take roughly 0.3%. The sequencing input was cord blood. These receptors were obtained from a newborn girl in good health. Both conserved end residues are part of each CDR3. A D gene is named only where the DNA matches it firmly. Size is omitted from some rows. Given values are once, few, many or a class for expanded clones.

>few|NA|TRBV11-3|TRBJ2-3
TGTGCCAGCTCCAAGGACCTGGATACGCAGTATTTT
CASSKDLDTQYF
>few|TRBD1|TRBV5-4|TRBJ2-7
TGTGTCAGCAGAGTCGACAGGGATCCCTCCTACGAGCAGTACTTC
CVSRVDRDPSYEQYF
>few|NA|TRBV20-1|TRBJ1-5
TGCAGTGCTAGTGGGAGTGGCAGGGAGCCCCAGCATTTT
CSASGSGREPQHF
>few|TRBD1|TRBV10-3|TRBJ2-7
TGTGCCGGATCCGGGACCCTACAGGGGGAGCAGTACTTC
CAGSGTLQGEQYF
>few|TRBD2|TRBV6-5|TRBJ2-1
TGTGCCAGCAGTTACCCGAGCGGGAACTCCTACAATGAGCAGTTCTTC
CASSYPSGNSYNEQFF
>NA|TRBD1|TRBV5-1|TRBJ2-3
TGCGCCAGCAGCCTGGACAGGGGGCAGGTAGATACGCAGTATTTT
CASSLDRGQVDTQYF
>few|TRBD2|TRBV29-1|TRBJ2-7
TGCAGCGTTGAAGACCCGCTAGCGGTTACTTACAATGAGCAGTACTTC
CSVEDPLAVTYNEQYF
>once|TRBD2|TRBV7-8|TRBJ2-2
TGTGCCAGCAGCTTGCGGACTAGATCCGCCGGGGAGCTGTTTTTT
CASSLRTRSAGELFF
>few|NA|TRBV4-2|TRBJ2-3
TGTGCCAGCAGCCAAATATGGGGGTTGGGCACAGATACGCAGTATTTT
CASSQIWGLGTDTQYF
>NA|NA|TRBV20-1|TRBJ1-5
TGCAGTGCTAGAGATTACCTGGGCAGTTCTAGCAATCAGCCCCAGCATTTT
CSARDYLGSSSNQPQHF
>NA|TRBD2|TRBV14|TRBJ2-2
TGTGCCAGCAGCCACCCGGGACTAGCGGGAGACACCGGGGAGCTGTTTTTT
CASSHPGLAGDTGELFF
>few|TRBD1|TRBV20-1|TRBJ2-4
TGCAGTGCTAGAGATAACAGGGGGCGTTTAGCCAAAAACATTCAGTACTTC
CSARDNRGRLAKNIQYF
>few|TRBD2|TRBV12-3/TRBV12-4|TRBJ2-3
TGTGCCAGCGCATACCGCCATAGCGGGGGGGACACAGATACGCAGTATTTT
CASAYRHSGGDTDTQYF
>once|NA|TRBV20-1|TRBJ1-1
TGCAGTGCTAGTGGCGCGGGTTCAGGGAACACTGAAGCTTTCTTT
CSASGAGSGNTEAFF
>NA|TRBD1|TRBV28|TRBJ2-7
TGTGCCAGCGGGGAGACAGGGGCCTACGAGCAGTACTTC
CASGETGAYEQYF
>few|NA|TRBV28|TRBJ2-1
TGTGCCAGCAGTTTAGGTGGGCTTTTATGGTACTATAGTGTCTCCTACAATGAGCAGTTCTTC
CASSLGGLLWYYSVSYNEQFF
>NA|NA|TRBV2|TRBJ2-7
TGTGCCAGCAAGTTCGGGGGGCCTAGCTCCTACGAGCAGTACTTC
CASKFGGPSSYEQYF
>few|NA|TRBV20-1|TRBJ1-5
TGCAGTGCCCCTGGGCGGGGCCCAAATCAGCCCCAGCATTTT
CSAPGRGPNQPQHF
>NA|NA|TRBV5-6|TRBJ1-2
TGTGCCAGCAACAGACAGCAAAACTATGGCTACACCTTC
CASNRQQNYGYTF
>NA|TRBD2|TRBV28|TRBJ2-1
TGTGCCAGCAGTTTAGCTGGCCCGGGACTAGCGGGAGGAAGTGAGCAGTTCTTC
CASSLAGPGLAGGSEQFF
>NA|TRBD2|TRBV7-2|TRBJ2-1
TGTGCCAGCAGCGCGGGGGGGCAGTACAATGAGCAGTTCTTC
CASSAGGQYNEQFF
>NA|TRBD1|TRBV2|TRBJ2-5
TGTGCCAGCAGTGGGCAGGGGGCCTACCCTTACTACGACCAGTACTTC
CASSGQGAYPYYDQYF
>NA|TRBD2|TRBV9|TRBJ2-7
TGTGCCAGCAGCGTAGTTGGCGGGAGCGGTTACAATGAGCAGTACTTC
CASSVVGGSGYNEQYF
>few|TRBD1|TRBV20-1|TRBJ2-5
TGCAGTGCTGACAGGGGGCGGCAAGAGACCCAGTACTTC
CSADRGRQETQYF
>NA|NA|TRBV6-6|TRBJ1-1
TGTGCCAGCAGTTACGGGTCATTGAACACTGAAGCTTTCTTT
CASSYGSLNTEAFF
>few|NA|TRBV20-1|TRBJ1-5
TGCAGTGCTAGAGATAAGAGCAATCAGCCCCAGCATTTT
CSARDKSNQPQHF
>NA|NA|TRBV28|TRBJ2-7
TGTGCCAGCAGTTCGGCCTACAAGGGGTCGAACGAGCAGTACTTC
CASSSAYKGSNEQYF
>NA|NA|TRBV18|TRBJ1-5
TGTGCCAGCTCACCAGAGCTCAATCAGCCCCAGCATTTT
CASSPELNQPQHF
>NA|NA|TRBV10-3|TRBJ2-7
TGTGCCAGTTCGGGCGGTTGGCAGCTCTACGAGCAGTACTTC
CASSGGWQLYEQYF
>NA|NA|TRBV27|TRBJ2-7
TGTGCCAGCAGTTTACAAATAGACAGCTCCTACGAGCAGTACTTC
CASSLQIDSSYEQYF
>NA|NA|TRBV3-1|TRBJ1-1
TGTGCCAGCAGCCGGGCGGACGAGGCCCAGAACACTGAAGCTTTCTTT
CASSRADEAQNTEAFF
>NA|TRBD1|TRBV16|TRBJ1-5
TGTGCCGGCAGCCCCCCGGGACAGGGGCGTAACAATCAGCCCCAGCATTTT
CAGSPPGQGRNNQPQHF
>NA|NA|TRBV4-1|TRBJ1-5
TGCGCCAGCAGCCGGTTAGGGTTTTTGCCCCAGCATTTT
CASSRLGFLPQHF
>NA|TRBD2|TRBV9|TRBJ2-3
TGTGCCAGCAGCGTAAAGGTAGCGGGAGTGGGAGATACGCAGTATTTT
CASSVKVAGVGDTQYF
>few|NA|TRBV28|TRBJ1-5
TGTGCCAGCAGTTTAGGGGGAGGTTTTGGCAATCAGCCCCAGCATTTT
CASSLGGGFGNQPQHF
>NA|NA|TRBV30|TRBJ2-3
TGTGCCTGGACAAGGGCAGATACGCAGTATTTT
CAWTRADTQYF
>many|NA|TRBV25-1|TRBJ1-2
TGTGCCAGCAGGGAGGGACACGTAGATGGCTACACCTTC
CASREGHVDGYTF
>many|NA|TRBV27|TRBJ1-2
TGTGCCAGCAGTTCGGCAGGTACTAACTATGGCTACACCTTC
CASSSAGTNYGYTF
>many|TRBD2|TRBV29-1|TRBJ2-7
TGCAGCGTTGTATTCCTGGCGGGGGACGCCTACGAGCAGTACTTC
CSVVFLAGDAYEQYF
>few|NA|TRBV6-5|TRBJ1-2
TGTGCCAGCAGCCGGGACACGTCGGGCTATGGCTACACCTTC
CASSRDTSGYGYTF
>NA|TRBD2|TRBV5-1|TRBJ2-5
TGCGCCAGCAGCTTGACTAGCGGGAGAGGGGGCATAAAAGAGACCCAGTACTTC
CASSLTSGRGGIKETQYF
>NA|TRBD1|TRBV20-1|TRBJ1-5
TGCAGTGCTAAACAGGGGAGCAATCAGCCCCAGCATTTT
CSAKQGSNQPQHF
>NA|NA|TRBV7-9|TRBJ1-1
TGTGCCAGCAGCTTAGAATCGTGGCAGAACACTGAAGCTTTCTTT
CASSLESWQNTEAFF
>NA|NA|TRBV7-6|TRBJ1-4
TGTGCCAGCAGCTTAGCTAGGAGGACAACTAATGAAAAACTGTTTTTT
CASSLARRTTNEKLFF
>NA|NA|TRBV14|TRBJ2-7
TGTGCCAGCAGCCAACAGGAGTACTACGAGCAGTACTTC
CASSQQEYYEQYF
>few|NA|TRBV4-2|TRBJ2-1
TGTGCCAGCAGCCAAACGTCGGGACTTCTGGTGGATGAGCAGTTCTTC
CASSQTSGLLVDEQFF
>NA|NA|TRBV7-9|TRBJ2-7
TGTGCCAGCAGCTTTTGGGACAATAACGAGCAGTACTTC
CASSFWDNNEQYF
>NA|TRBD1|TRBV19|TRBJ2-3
TGTGCCAGCAACCCCGCAACAGGGGGGGATACGCAGTATTTT
CASNPATGGDTQYF
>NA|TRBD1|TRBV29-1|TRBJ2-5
TGCAGCGTGCGGGTTCGGACAGGGGGGTACAATGAGCAGTACTTC
CSVRVRTGGYNEQYF
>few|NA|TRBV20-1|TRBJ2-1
TGCAGTGCTGGACACTCCTACAATGAGCAGTTCTTC
CSAGHSYNEQFF
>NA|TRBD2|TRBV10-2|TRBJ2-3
TGCGCCAGCTGGTTAACTAGCGGACCTAGCACAGATACGCAGTATTTT
CASWLTSGPSTDTQYF
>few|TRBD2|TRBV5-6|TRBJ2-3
TGTGCCAGCAGCCGCCGGACTAGTAGCACAGATACGCAGTATTTT
CASSRRTSSTDTQYF
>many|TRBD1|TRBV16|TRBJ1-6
TGTGCCAGCAGCCCCGGGACAGGGGGTTCACCCCTCCACTTT
CASSPGTGGSPLHF
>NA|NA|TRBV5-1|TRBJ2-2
TGCGCCAGCAGAAATCGAGCAGGGTTCCTGACCGGGGAGCTGTTTTTT
CASRNRAGFLTGELFF
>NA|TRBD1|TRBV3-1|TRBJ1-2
TGTGCCAGCAGTATAGGGGGCCTAGAGGGCTACACCTTC
CASSIGGLEGYTF
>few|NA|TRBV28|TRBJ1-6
TGTGCCAGCAGTTTATCCCGAGACAGAGGTTCACCCCTCCACTTT
CASSLSRDRGSPLHF
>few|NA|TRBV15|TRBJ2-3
TGTGCCACCAGCAGAGATCCAACAGGGTTAGAAGATACGCAGTATTTT
CATSRDPTGLEDTQYF
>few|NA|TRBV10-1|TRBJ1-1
TGCGCCAGCAGTGAGGATTTGAACACTGAAGCTTTCTTT
CASSEDLNTEAFF
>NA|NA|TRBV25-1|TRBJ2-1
TGTGCCAGCAGACAGGGCTACTACGAGCAGTTCTTC
CASRQGYYEQFF
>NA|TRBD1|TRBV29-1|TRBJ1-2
TGCAGCGTTGAAGATCGGGGAAACAGGGGGCGATACTATGGCTACACCTTC
CSVEDRGNRGRYYGYTF